The clone carrying this T cell receptor beta chain was recorded only once. The sample originates from a study of blood T cell repertoires in COVID-19. Overall study: PBMCs, B-cell-depleted T cells, or T cells provided the cDNA or gDNA that made up the material.

Trimming left V 4 bases short and J 7 bases short, with 17 bases between. Germline CDR1 MDHEN, CDR2 SYDVKM. The CDR3 has 14 amino acids. The data were produced by immunoSEQ multiplex PCR, yet TCRdb's version contains in-frame clones alone and is incomplete. The repertoire holds about 200,000 clones, with around 84% as singletons. Sequencing was carried out using peripheral blood. This rearrangement joins TRBV28 to TRBJ2-7; D ambiguous. This TCR was sampled from a human donor in a cohort sampled during active COVID-19. CDR3 DNA: TGTGCCAGCAGTTCCGCGGAAACGTCTTGGGAGCAGTACTTC. This translates into CASSSAETSWEQYF.